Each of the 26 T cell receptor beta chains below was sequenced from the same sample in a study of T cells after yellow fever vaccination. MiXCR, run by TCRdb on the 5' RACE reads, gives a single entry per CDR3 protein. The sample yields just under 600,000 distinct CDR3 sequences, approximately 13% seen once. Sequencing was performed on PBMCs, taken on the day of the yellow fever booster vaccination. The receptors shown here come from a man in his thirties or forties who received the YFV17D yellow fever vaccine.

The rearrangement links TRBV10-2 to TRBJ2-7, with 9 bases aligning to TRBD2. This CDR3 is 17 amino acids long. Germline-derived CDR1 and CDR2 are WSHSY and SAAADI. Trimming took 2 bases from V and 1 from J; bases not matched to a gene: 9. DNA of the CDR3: TGCGCCAGCAGTGAGCCCTATGTAGCGGGAGTGTCCTACGAGCAGTACTTC. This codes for CASSEPYVAGVSYEQYF.

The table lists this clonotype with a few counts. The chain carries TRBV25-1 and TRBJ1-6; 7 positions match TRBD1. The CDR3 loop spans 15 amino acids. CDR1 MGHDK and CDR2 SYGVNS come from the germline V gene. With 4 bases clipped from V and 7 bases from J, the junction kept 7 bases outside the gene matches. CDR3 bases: TGTGCCAGCAGTGCTGCAGACAGGGTGAATTCACCCCTCCACTTT. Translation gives CASSAADRVNSPLHF. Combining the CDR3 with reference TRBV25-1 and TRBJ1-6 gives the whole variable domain EADIYQTPRYLVIGTGKKITLECSQTMGHDKMYWYQQDPGMELHLIHYSYGVNSTEKGDLSSESTVSRIRTEHFPLTLESARPSHTSQYLCASSAADRVNSPLHFGNGTRLTVT.

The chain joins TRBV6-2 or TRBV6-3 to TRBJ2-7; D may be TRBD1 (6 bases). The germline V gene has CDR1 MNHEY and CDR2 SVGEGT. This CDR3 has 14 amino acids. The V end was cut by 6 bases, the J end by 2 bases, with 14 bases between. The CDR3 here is CASRSRGGTYEQYF. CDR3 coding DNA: TGTGCCAGCAGAAGCAGGGGCGGAACCTACGAGCAGTACTTC.

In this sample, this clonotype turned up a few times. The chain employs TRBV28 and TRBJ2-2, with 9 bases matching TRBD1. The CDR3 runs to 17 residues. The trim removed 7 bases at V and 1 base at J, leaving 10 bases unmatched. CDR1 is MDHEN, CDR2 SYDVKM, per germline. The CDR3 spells CASTTSAGQGNTGELFF. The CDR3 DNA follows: TGTGCCAGCACCACCTCGGCGGGACAGGGGAACACCGGGGAGCTGTTTTTT.

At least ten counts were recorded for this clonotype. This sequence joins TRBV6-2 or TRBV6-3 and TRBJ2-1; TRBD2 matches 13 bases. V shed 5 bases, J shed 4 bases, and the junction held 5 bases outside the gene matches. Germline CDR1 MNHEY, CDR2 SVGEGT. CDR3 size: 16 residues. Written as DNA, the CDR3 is TGTGCCAGCAGTGCGGGACTAGCGGGATTTTACAATGAGCAGTTCTTC. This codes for CASSAGLAGFYNEQFF.

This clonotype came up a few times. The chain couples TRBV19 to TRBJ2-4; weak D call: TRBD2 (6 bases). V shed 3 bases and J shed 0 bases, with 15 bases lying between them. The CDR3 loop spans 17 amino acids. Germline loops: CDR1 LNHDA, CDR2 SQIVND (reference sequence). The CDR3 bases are TGTGCCAGTAGTATTACGCGGGACCCGAAAGCCAAAAACATTCAGTACTTC. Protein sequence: CASSITRDPKAKNIQYF.

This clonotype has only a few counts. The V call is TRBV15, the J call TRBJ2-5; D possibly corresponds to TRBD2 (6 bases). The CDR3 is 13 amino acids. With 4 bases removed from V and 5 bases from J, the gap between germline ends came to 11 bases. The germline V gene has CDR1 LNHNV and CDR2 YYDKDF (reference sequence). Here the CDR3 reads CATSKGRMETQYF. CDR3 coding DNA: TGTGCCACCAGCAAAGGGAGGATGGAGACCCAGTACTTC.

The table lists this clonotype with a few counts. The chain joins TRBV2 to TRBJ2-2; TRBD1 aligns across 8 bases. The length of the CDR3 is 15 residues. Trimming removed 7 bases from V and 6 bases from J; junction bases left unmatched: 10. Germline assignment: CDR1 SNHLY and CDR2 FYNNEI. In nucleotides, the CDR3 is TGTGCCAGCAACTTAGACAGGGGATTTGCCGGGGAGCTGTTTTTT. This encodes CASNLDRGFAGELFF.

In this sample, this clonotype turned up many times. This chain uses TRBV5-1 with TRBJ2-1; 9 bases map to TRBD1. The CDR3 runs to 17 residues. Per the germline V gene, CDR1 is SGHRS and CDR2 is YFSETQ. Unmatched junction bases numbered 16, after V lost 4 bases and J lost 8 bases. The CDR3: CASSPFIRDRVNHEQFF. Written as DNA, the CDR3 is TGCGCCAGCAGCCCTTTCATCCGGGACAGGGTTAACCATGAGCAGTTCTTC.

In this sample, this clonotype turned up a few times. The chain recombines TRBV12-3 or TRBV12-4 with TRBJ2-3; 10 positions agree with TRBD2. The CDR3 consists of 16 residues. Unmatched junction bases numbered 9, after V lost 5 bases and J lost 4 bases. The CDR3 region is CASSPRASGRPDTQYF. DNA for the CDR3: TGTGCCAGCAGTCCCCGCGCTAGCGGGAGACCAGATACGCAGTATTTT.

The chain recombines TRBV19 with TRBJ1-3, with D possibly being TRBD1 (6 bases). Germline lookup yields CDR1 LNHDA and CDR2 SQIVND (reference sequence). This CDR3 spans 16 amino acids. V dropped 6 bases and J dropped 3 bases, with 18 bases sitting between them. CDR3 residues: CASSPVPGTIGNTIYF. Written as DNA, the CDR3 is TGTGCCAGTAGCCCCGTTCCCGGGACAATTGGAAACACCATATATTTT.

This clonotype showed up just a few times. The CDR3 DNA is TGTGCCAGCAGCTCGGACAGGAGGGGGGGCGAGCAGTACTTC. Encoded protein: CASSSDRRGGEQYF. This sequence joins TRBV7-2 and TRBJ2-7; D is possibly TRBD1 or TRBD2 (7 bases each). V gave up 4 bases and J gave up 6 bases, with 16 bases separating them. Germline CDR1 SGHTA, CDR2 FQGNSA. The CDR3 totals 14 residues.

CDR3 bases: TGTGCCAGCAGTCCACCCGGGACAGGGGTAGGGGGTCAGTACTTC. Translating gives CASSPPGTGVGGQYF. The gene calls are TRBV12-3 or TRBV12-4 and TRBJ2-4, with 10 bases lining up with TRBD1. This CDR3 spans 15 amino acids. With V trimmed by 5 bases and J by 12 bases, 13 bases remained unmatched.

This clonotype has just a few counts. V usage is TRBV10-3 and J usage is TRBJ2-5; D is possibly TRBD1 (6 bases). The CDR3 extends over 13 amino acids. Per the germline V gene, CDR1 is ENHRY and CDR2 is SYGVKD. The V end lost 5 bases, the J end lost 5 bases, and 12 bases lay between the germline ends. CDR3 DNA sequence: TGTGCCATCAGTACCCATCAGGGGGAGACCCAGTACTTC. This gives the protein CAISTHQGETQYF.

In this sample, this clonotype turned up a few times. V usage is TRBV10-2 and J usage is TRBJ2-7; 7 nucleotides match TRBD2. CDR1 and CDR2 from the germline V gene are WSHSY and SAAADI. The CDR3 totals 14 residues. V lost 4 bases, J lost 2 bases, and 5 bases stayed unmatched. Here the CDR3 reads CASSGGGSPYEQYF. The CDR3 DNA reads TGCGCCAGCAGTGGGGGGGGGTCCCCCTACGAGCAGTACTTC.

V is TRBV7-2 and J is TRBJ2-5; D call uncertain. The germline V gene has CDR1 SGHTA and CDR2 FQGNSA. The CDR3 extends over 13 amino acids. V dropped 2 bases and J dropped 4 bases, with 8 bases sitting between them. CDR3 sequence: CASSLFPLETQYF. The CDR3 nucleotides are TGTGCCAGCAGCTTATTTCCGTTAGAGACCCAGTACTTC. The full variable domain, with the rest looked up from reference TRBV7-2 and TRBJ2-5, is GAGVSQSPSNKVTEKGKDVELRCDPISGHTALYWYRQSLGQGLEFLIYFQGNSAPDKSGLPSDRFSAERTGGSVSTLTIQRTQQEDSAVYLCASSLFPLETQYFGPGTRLLVL.

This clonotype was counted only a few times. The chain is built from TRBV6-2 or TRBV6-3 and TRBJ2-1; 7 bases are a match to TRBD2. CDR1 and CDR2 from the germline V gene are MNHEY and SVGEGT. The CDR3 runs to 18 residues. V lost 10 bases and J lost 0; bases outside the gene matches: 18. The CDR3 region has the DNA TGTGCCACCCCGCCCAAACCGCGGGAGCCTCGCTCCTACAATGAGCAGTTCTTC. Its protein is CATPPKPREPRSYNEQFF.

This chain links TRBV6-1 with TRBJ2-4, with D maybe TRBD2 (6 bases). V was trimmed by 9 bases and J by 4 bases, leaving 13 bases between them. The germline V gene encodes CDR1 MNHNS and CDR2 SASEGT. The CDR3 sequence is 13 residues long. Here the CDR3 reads CARYSGFKNIQYF. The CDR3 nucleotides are TGTGCCAGATATAGCGGATTTAAAAACATTCAGTACTTC.

The CDR3 sequence is CASKRVAGLQETQYF. In DNA form, the CDR3 reads TGTGCCAGCAAGCGGGTCGCCGGCCTCCAAGAGACCCAGTACTTC. The chain is built from TRBV7-2 and TRBJ2-5, with D possibly matching TRBD2 (6 bases). Germline CDR1 SGHTA, CDR2 FQGNSA. The ends were cut back, 7 bases at V and 1 base at J, with 16 bases in the middle. The CDR3 is 15 amino acids.

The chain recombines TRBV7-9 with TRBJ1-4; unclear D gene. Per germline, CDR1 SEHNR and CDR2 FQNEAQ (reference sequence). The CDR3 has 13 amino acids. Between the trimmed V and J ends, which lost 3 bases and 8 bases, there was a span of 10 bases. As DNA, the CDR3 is TGTGCCAGCAGCTTGGGGTTGGGGGAAAAACTGTTTTTT. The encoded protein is CASSLGLGEKLFF.

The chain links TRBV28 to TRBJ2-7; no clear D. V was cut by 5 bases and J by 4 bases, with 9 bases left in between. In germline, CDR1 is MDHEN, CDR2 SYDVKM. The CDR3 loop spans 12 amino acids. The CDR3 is CASSLIFYEQYF. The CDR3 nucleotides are TGTGCCAGCAGTCTCATCTTTTACGAGCAGTACTTC.

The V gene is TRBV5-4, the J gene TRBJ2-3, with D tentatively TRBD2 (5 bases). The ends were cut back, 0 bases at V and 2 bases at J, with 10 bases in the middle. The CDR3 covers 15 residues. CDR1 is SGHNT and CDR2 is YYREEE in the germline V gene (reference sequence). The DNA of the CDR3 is TGTGCCAGCAGCTTGGCCGGCCTAGCCACAGATACGCAGTATTTT. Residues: CASSLAGLATDTQYF.

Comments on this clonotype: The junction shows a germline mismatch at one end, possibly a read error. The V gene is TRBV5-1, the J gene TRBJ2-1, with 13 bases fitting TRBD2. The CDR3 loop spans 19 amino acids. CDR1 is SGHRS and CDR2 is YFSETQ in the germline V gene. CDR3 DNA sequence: TGCGCCGGCAGCGAGTGGCTCCTCACTAGCGGGAGGGCCTACAATGAGCAGTTCTTC. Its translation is CAGSEWLLTSGRAYNEQFF.

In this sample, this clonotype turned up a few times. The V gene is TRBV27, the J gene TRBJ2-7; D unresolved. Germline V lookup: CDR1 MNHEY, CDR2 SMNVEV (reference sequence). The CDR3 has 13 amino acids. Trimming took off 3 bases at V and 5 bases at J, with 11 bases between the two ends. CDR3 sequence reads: CASSLAVWNEQYF. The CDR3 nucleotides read TGTGCCAGCAGTTTGGCTGTTTGGAACGAGCAGTACTTC.

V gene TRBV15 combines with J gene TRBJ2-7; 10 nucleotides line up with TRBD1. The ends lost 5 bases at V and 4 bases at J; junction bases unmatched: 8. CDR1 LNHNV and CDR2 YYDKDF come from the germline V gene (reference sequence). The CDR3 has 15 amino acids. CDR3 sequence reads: CATSVSRGQGYEQYF. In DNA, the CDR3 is TGTGCCACCAGCGTCTCCCGGGGACAGGGGTACGAGCAGTACTTC.

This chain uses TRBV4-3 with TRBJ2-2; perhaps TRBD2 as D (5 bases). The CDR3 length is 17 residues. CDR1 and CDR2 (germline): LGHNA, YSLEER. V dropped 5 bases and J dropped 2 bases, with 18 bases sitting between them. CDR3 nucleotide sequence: TGCGCCAGCAGCTCTGGGTTCTCGCGGGCAAACACCGGGGAGCTGTTTTTT. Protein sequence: CASSSGFSRANTGELFF.